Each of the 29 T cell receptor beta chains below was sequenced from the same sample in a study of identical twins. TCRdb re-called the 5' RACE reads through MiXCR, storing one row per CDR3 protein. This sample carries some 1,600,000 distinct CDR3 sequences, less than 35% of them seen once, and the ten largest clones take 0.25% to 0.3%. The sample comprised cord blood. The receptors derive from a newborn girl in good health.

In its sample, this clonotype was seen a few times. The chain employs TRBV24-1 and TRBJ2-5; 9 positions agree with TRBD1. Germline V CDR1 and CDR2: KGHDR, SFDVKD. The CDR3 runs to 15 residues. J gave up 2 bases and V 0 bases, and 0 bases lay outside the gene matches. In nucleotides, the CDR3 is TGTGCCACCAGTGATTTGGACAGGGGGCAAGAGACCCAGTACTTC. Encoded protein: CATSDLDRGQETQYF.

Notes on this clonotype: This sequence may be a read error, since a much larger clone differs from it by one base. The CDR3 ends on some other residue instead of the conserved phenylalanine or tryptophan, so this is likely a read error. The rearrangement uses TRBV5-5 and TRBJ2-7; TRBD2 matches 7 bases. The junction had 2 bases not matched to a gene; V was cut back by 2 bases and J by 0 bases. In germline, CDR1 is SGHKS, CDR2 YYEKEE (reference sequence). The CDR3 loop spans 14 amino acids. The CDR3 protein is CASSFWTSSYEQYL. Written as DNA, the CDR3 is TGTGCCAGCAGCTTCTGGACTAGCTCCTACGAGCAGTACTTA.

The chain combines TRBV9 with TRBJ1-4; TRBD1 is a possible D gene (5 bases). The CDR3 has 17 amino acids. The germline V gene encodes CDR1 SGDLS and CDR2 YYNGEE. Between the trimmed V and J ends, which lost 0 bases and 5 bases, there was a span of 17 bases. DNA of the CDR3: TGTGCCAGCAGCGTAGGAGGAAGGGGACTGGCGAATGAAAAACTGTTTTTT. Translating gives CASSVGGRGLANEKLFF.

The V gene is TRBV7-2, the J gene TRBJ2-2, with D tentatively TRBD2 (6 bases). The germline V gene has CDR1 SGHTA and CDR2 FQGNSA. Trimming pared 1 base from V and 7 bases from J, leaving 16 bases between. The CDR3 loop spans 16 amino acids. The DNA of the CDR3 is TGTGCCAGCAGCTTAGATGGGACTCGTTCGGGCGGGGAGCTGTTTTTT. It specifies CASSLDGTRSGGELFF.

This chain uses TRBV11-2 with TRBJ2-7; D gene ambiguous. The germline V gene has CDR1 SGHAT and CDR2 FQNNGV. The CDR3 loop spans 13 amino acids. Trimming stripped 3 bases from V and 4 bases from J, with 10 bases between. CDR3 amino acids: CASSFSAIYEQYF. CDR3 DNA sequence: TGTGCCAGCAGCTTCTCAGCTATTTACGAGCAGTACTTC.

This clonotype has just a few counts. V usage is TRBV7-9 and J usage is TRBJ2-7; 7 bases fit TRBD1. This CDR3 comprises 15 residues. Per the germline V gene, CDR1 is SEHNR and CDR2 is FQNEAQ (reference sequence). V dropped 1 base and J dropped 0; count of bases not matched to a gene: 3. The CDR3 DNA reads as TGTGCCAGCAGCTTAGTTTGGGACAGCTCCTACGAGCAGTACTTC. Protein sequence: CASSLVWDSSYEQYF.

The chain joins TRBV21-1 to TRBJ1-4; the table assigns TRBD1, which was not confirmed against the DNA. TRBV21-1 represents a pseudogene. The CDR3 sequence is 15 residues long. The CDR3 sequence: CAPPIGTGTNEKLFF. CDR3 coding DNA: TGTGCCCCCCCCATAGGGACAGGGACAAATGAAAAACTGTTTTTT.

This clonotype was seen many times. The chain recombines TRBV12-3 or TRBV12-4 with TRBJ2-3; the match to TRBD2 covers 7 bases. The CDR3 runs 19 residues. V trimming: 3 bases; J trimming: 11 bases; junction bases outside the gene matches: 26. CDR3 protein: CASSFVYGIAGAVPHGQYF. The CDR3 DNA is TGTGCCAGCAGTTTTGTATACGGTATCGCGGGAGCGGTCCCCCACGGGCAGTATTTT.

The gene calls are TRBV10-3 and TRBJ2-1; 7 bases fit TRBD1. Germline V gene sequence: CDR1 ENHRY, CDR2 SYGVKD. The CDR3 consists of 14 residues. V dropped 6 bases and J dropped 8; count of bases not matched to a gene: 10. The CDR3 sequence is CAIRPQTGKDEQFF. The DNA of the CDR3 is TGTGCCATCAGGCCCCAGACAGGGAAAGATGAGCAGTTCTTC.

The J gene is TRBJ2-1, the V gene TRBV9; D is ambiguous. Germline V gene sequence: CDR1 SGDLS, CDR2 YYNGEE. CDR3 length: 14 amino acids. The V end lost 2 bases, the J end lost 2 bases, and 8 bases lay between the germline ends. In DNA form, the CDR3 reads TGTGCCAGCAGCGTGGAGCTACCCTACAATGAGCAGTTCTTC. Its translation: CASSVELPYNEQFF.

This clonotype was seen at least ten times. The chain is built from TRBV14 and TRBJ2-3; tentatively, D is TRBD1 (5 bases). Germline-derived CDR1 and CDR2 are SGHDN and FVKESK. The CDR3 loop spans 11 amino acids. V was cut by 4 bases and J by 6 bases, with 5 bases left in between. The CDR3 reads CASSRQDTQYF. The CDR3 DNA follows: TGTGCCAGCAGCCGACAGGATACGCAGTATTTT. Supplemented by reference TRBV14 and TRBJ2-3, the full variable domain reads EAGVTQFPSHSVIEKGQTVTLRCDPISGHDNLYWYRRVMGKEIKFLLHFVKESKQDESGMPNNRFLAERTGGTYSTLKVQPAELEDSGVYFCASSRQDTQYFGPGTRLTVL.

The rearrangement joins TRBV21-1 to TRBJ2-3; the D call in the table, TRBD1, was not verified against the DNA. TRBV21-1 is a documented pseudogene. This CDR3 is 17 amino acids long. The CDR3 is CASSKGYRAEVADTQYF. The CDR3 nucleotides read TGTGCCAGCAGCAAAGGGTACAGGGCGGAGGTAGCAGATACGCAGTATTTT.

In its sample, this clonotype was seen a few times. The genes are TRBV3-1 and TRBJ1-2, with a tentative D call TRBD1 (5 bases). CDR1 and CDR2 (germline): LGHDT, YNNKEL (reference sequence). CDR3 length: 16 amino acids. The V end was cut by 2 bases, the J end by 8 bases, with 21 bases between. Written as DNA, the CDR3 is TGTGCCAGCAGCCAACGTGGTACAGGATCGAGTATAGGCTACACCTTC. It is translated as CASSQRGTGSSIGYTF.

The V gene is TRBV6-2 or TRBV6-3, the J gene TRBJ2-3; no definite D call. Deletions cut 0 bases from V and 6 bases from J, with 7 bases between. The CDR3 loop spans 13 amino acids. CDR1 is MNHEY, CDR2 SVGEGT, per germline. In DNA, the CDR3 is TGTGCCAGCAGTTACTCGGTACACGATACGCAGTATTTT. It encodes CASSYSVHDTQYF.

The CDR3: CASSLETGTGVNEQFF. The CDR3 DNA reads TGCGCCAGCAGCTTGGAAACCGGGACAGGGGTCAATGAGCAGTTCTTC. The chain recombines TRBV5-1 with TRBJ2-1; 10 nucleotides line up with TRBD1. The junction had 6 bases not matched to a gene; V was cut back by 0 bases and J by 6 bases. Germline V CDR1 and CDR2: SGHRS, YFSETQ. The CDR3 spans 16 residues.

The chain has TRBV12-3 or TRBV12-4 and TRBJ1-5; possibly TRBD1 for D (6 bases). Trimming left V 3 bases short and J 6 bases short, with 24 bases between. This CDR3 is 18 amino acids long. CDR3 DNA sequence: TGTGCCAGCAGTTTCCCCCTTGAGACAGGTGCTTATGTTCAGCCCCAGCATTTT. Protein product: CASSFPLETGAYVQPQHF.

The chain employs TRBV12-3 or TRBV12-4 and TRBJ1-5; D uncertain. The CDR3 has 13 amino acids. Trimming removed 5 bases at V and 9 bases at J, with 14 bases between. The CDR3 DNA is TGTGCCAGCAGTCCCGGGAGCCGAGGGCCCCAGCATTTT. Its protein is CASSPGSRGPQHF.

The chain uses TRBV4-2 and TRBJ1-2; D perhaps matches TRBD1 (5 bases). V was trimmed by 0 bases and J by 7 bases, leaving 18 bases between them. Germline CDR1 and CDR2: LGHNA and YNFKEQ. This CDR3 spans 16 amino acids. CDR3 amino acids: CASSQDRRTGESGYTF. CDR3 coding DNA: TGTGCCAGCAGCCAAGATCGCCGGACGGGGGAGAGTGGCTACACCTTC.

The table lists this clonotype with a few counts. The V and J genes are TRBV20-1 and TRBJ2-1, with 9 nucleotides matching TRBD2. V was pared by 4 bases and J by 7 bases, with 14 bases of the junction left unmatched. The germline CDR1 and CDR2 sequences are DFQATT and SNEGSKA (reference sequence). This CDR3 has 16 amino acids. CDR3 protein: CSAKKTVAGVLNEQFF. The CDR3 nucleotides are TGCAGTGCTAAGAAAACCGTAGCGGGAGTCTTGAATGAGCAGTTCTTC.

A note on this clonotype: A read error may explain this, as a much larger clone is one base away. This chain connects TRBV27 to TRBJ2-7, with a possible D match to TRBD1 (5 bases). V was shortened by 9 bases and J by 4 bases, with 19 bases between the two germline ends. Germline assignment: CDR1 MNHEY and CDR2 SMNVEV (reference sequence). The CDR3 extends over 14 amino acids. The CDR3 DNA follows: TGTGCCAGGACCTCCCGACAGACTCCTTACGAGCAGTACTTC. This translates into CARTSRQTPYEQYF.

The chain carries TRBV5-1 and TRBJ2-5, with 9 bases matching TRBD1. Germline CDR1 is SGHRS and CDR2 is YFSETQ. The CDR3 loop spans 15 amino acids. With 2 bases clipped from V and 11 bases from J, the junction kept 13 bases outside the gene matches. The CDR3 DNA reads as TGCGCCAGCAGCTTTGGGGACAGGGCTAAAAATGAGCAGTACTTC. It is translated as CASSFGDRAKNEQYF.

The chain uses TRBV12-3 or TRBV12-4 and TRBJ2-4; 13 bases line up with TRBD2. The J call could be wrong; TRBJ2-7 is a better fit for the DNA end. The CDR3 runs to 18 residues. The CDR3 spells CASSFRTSGRAVMYEQYF. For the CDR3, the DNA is TGTGCCAGCAGTTTTCGCACTAGCGGGAGGGCCGTAATGTACGAGCAGTACTTC.

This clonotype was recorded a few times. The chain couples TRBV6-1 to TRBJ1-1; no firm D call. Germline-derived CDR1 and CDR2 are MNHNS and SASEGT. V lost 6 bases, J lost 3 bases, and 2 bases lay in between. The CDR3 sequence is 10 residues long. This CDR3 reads CASRHTEAFF. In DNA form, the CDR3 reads TGTGCCAGCAGGCACACTGAAGCTTTCTTT.

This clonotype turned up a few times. As DNA, the CDR3 is TGTGCCAGCTCTCTAGCGGGGACCTCAGATACGCAGTATTTT. Its protein product is CASSLAGTSDTQYF. The chain carries TRBV2 and TRBJ2-3, with 9 bases matching TRBD2. This CDR3 comprises 14 residues. Germline V gene data show CDR1 as SNHLY and CDR2 as FYNNEI. After removal of 8 bases from V and 4 bases from J, the junction contained 7 bases not matched to a gene. The full variable domain, in which reference TRBV2 and TRBJ2-3 provide the parts outside the CDR3, is EPEVTQTPSHQVTQMGQEVILRCVPISNHLYFYWYRQILGQKVEFLVSFYNNEISEKSEIFDDQFSVERPDGSNFTLKIRSTKLEDSAMYFCASSLAGTSDTQYFGPGTRLTVL.

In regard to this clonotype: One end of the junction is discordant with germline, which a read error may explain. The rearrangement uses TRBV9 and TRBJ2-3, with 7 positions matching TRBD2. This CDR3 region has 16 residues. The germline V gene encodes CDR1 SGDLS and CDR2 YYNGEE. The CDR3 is CAGSVGGRALTDTQYF. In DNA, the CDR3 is TGTGCCGGCAGCGTAGGTGGGAGGGCCCTCACAGATACGCAGTATTTT.

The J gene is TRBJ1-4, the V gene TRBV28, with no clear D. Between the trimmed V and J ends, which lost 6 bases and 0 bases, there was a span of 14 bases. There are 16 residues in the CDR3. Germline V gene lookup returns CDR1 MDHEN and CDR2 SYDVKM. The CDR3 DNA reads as TGTGCCAGCAGCTCCCCGGCCAACCCAACTAATGAAAAACTGTTTTTT. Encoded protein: CASSSPANPTNEKLFF.

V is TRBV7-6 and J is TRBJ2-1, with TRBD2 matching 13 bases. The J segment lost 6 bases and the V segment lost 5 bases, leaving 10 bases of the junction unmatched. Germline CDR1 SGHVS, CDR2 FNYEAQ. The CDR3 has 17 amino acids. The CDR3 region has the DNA TGTGCCAGCAGCACCCGACTAGCGGGGGGCCGAAGCAATGAGCAGTTCTTC. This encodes CASSTRLAGGRSNEQFF.

The CDR3 bases are TGTGCCAGCCGAAACAGGAAGGGAAGACTGTTTTTT. Translating it yields CASRNRKGRLFF. V and J are TRBV2 and TRBJ1-4, with D perhaps matching TRBD1 (5 bases). The length of the CDR3 is 12 residues. V shed 8 bases and J shed 13 bases, with 17 bases lying between them. Germline V CDR1 and CDR2: SNHLY, FYNNEI.

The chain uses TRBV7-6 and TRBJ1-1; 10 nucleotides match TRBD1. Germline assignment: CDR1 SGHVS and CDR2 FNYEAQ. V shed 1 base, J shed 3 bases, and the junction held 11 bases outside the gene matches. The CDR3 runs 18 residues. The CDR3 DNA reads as TGTGCCAGCAGCTTAGACCCGGGACAGGGGTATGAGGACACTGAAGCTTTCTTT. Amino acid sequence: CASSLDPGQGYEDTEAFF.